These 32 T cell receptor beta chains originate from one sample sequenced in a study of low-dose radiotherapy and immunotherapy resistance in tumors. With TRAV- and TRBV-specific primers, first-strand cDNA was made, covering the alpha and beta chains. The TCRs were subjected to amplification over around 19 PCR cycles employing a constant-region primer in conjunction with a V-primer adapter. Via MiXCR, TCRdb re-called the reads, giving one row per CDR3 protein. The sample yields 80,000 or so distinct CDR3 sequences, less than 20% seen once. This sample's time point: after trial treatment. Treatment: LDRT plus nivolumab, ipilimumab, low-dose cyclophosphamide and aspirin (RACIN trial). The sequencing used PBMCs, collected after low-dose radiotherapy plus immunotherapy. The receptors here all came from a male donor with prostate cancer.

This clonotype showed up many times. The chain employs TRBV20-1 and TRBJ2-5; 7 bases align to TRBD1. This CDR3 region has 15 residues. The junction had 7 bases not matched to a gene; V was cut back by 0 bases and J by 3 bases. CDR1 and CDR2 (germline): DFQATT, SNEGSKA (reference sequence). CDR3 bases: TGCAGTGCTAGAGACCTGACAGGGTTGGAAGAGACCCAGTACTTC. It translates to CSARDLTGLEETQYF.

On this clonotype: A single base is all that separates this from a far larger clone, so a read error is likely. The rearrangement joins TRBV2 to TRBJ2-3; possible D gene TRBD1, 5 bases. Trimming took off 7 bases at V and 0 bases at J, with 17 bases between the two ends. The CDR3 contains 16 residues. Germline V gene data show CDR1 as SNHLY and CDR2 as FYNNEI. CDR3 sequence: CASNFRTGSSTDTQYF. The CDR3 region has the DNA TGTGCCAGCAATTTTCGAACAGGTTCTAGCACAGATACGCAGTATTTT.

This clonotype was seen many times. This chain connects TRBV4-3 to TRBJ1-4; D might be TRBD1 (6 bases). Looked up from germline, CDR1 is LGHNA and CDR2 is YSLEER. Trimming took 3 bases from V and 4 from J, leaving 9 bases between them. The CDR3 spans 14 residues. CDR3 DNA sequence: TGCGCCAGCAGCCATGGACAGTTTAATGAAAAACTGTTTTTT. Amino acid sequence: CASSHGQFNEKLFF.

This clonotype has at least ten counts. The junction departs from germline at one end; a sequencing error may be responsible. The chain combines TRBV3-1 with TRBJ2-1; D could derive from TRBD1 or TRBD2 (6 bases each). Germline assignment: CDR1 LGHDT and CDR2 YNNKEL (reference sequence). This CDR3 comprises 14 residues. The CDR3 spells CASTQWGADNEQFF. The DNA for the CDR3 is TGTGCCAGCACCCAATGGGGGGCCGACAATGAGCAGTTCTTC.

There are many counts of this clonotype. The chain uses TRBV29-1 and TRBJ1-1; D is possibly TRBD1 (6 bases). Between the trimmed V and J ends, which lost 6 bases and 4 bases, there was a span of 15 bases. Germline lookup yields CDR1 SQVTM and CDR2 ANQGSEA. The CDR3 spans 13 residues. This CDR3 reads CSVTGGIITEAFF. DNA of the CDR3: TGCAGCGTGACAGGCGGGATAATCACTGAAGCTTTCTTT.

Of note for this clonotype: A far larger clone is one base from this, pointing to a likely read error. CDR3 amino acids: CARSFDYRGEQYF. The CDR3 DNA is TGTGCCAGAAGCTTCGACTATCGTGGCGAGCAGTACTTC. The rearrangement joins TRBV5-4 to TRBJ2-7, with D tentatively TRBD2 (5 bases). CDR3 length equals 13 residues. Germline assignment: CDR1 SGHNT and CDR2 YYREEE (reference sequence).

This clonotype was recorded at least ten times. The rearrangement joins TRBV4-3 to TRBJ2-7, with D unclear. The CDR3 has 13 amino acids. V lost 0 bases and J 5 bases, leaving 8 bases between the germline ends. The germline V gene has CDR1 LGHNA and CDR2 YSLEER. CDR3 nucleotide sequence: TGCGCCAGCAGCCAAGAAGGTGGTAACGAGCAGTACTTC. Translated, it gives CASSQEGGNEQYF.

This clonotype has a count of ten or more. The V call is TRBV29-1, the J call TRBJ1-5, with D perhaps TRBD1 (5 bases). Trimming left V 7 bases short and J 1 base short, with 11 bases between. Germline V lookup: CDR1 SQVTM, CDR2 ANQGSEA. The CDR3 has 13 amino acids. The CDR3: CSAGTDSNQPQHF. In nucleotides, the CDR3 is TGCAGCGCTGGGACCGACAGCAATCAGCCCCAGCATTTT.

This clonotype has more than one count but fewer than ten. V and J are TRBV28 and TRBJ2-1; D tentatively reads TRBD1 or TRBD2 (5 bases each). CDR1 and CDR2 from the germline V gene are MDHEN and SYDVKM. This CDR3 region has 14 residues. V dropped 7 bases and J dropped 8 bases, with 18 bases sitting between them. The CDR3 spells CASTLGTLGYEQFF. CDR3 in DNA: TGTGCCAGCACCCTCGGGACCCTCGGCTATGAGCAGTTCTTC.

About this clonotype: A far larger clone is just one base off, so this is likely a read error. The gene calls are TRBV28 and TRBJ1-5; D ambiguous. Per the germline V gene, CDR1 is MDHEN and CDR2 is SYDVKM. Trimming took off 6 bases at V and 0 bases at J, with 6 bases between the two ends. The CDR3 totals 13 residues. The CDR3 sequence: CASRDDSNQPQHF. CDR3 sequence (DNA): TGTGCCAGCAGGGACGATAGCAATCAGCCCCAGCATTTT.

Comments on this clonotype: This likely reflects a read error, since a far larger clone is one base away. V and J are TRBV6-6 and TRBJ2-1; TRBD1 might be the D (7 bases). This CDR3 is built from 14 residues. CDR1 is MNHNY, CDR2 SVGAGI, per germline (reference sequence). Trimming stripped 6 bases from V and 10 bases from J, with 19 bases between. CDR3: CASRPRGEQDEQFF. For the CDR3, the DNA is TGTGCCAGCAGGCCCAGGGGGGAACAGGACGAGCAGTTCTTC.

This clonotype was seen ten or more times. The rearrangement uses TRBV27 and TRBJ1-4; 7 bases align to TRBD1. Trimming at V came to 6 bases and at J to 2 bases, leaving 12 bases not matched to a gene. This CDR3 has 17 amino acids. CDR1 and CDR2 from the germline V gene are MNHEY and SMNVEV (reference sequence). In nucleotides, the CDR3 is TGTGCCAGCAGCCCCCTTATATTCAGGGGGACTAATGAAAAACTGTTTTTT. It codes for CASSPLIFRGTNEKLFF.

The genes are TRBV5-1 and TRBJ1-1; 8 bases match TRBD1. This CDR3 is built from 16 residues. Germline V gene sequence: CDR1 SGHRS, CDR2 YFSETQ. J gave up 0 bases and V 4 bases, and 8 bases lay outside the gene matches. The CDR3, as DNA: TGCGCCAGCAGCCCAGGCTCGACAGGGGTGAACACTGAAGCTTTCTTT. This sequence encodes CASSPGSTGVNTEAFF.

This clonotype occurred many times. The chain is built from TRBV28 and TRBJ2-2, with unresolved D. Trimming pared 3 bases from V and 3 bases from J, leaving 5 bases between. This CDR3 is 13 amino acids long. Germline CDR1 and CDR2: MDHEN and SYDVKM. This chain's CDR3 is CASSFSDTGELFF. The CDR3 coding sequence is TGTGCCAGCAGTTTCTCCGACACCGGGGAGCTGTTTTTT.

The table lists this clonotype with many counts. The rearrangement links TRBV10-3 to TRBJ2-3; 9 nucleotides align to TRBD1. This CDR3 has 15 residues. The germline CDR1 and CDR2 sequences are ENHRY and SYGVKD. Unmatched junction bases numbered 6, after V lost 6 bases and J lost 2 bases. CDR3 nucleotide sequence: TGTGCCATCAGCTCCGGGACAGGGAACACAGATACGCAGTATTTT. Translated, it gives CAISSGTGNTDTQYF.

This clonotype was counted ten times or more. The chain is built from TRBV20-1 and TRBJ2-3; 10 positions match TRBD1. This CDR3 has 15 amino acids. Trimming at V came to 3 bases and at J to 3 bases, leaving 6 bases not matched to a gene. CDR1 DFQATT and CDR2 SNEGSKA come from the germline V gene (reference sequence). The CDR3, as DNA: TGCAGTGCTAGGTCACCGGGACAGGGGACAGATACGCAGTATTTT. Protein sequence: CSARSPGQGTDTQYF.

Many counts were recorded for this clonotype. V gene TRBV18 combines with J gene TRBJ2-1; D call uncertain. The CDR3 has 15 residues. Germline CDR1 and CDR2: KGHSH and LQKENI. V lost 4 bases, J lost 1 base, and 11 bases lay in between. The CDR3 protein is CASSLSVASYNEQFF. The CDR3 DNA follows: TGTGCCAGCTCACTCTCGGTCGCATCCTACAATGAGCAGTTCTTC.

This clonotype was counted many times. The chain uses TRBV6-2 or TRBV6-3 and TRBJ1-2; D is perhaps TRBD1 (5 bases). Germline V gives CDR1 MNHEY, CDR2 SVGEGT. The CDR3 is made up of 16 amino acids. Deletions cut 6 bases from V and 5 bases from J, with 22 bases between. The CDR3 DNA reads as TGTGCCAGCAGAGAATTTGGGACGCCAGGGCTATATGGCTACACCTTC. Its protein is CASREFGTPGLYGYTF.

This clonotype was seen ten or more times. The chain links TRBV21-1 to TRBJ1-1. TRBV21-1 is described as a pseudogene. This CDR3 has 15 amino acids. The CDR3 loop is CASSKAAIMNTEAFF. The CDR3, as DNA: TGTGCCAGCAGCAAAGCCGCGATCATGAACACTGAAGCTTTCTTT.

The V call is TRBV4-2, the J call TRBJ2-7, with D unclear. The germline V gene encodes CDR1 LGHNA and CDR2 YNFKEQ. V lost 0 bases, J lost 1 base, and 7 bases lay in between. The CDR3 is 14 amino acids. CDR3 amino acids: CASSQDPGSYEQYF. The CDR3 bases are TGTGCCAGCAGCCAAGATCCCGGATCCTACGAGCAGTACTTC.

This clonotype was seen many times. The CDR3 region is CASSGSTGLGTEAFF. The CDR3 region has the DNA TGTGCCAGCAGCGGCTCGACAGGGCTGGGCACTGAAGCTTTCTTT. This chain uses TRBV7-2 with TRBJ1-1, with TRBD1 identical over 7 bases. Germline CDR1 SGHTA, CDR2 FQGNSA. J gave up 4 bases and V 5 bases, and 10 bases lay outside the gene matches. This CDR3 is 15 amino acids long.

The table lists this clonotype with many counts. V is TRBV20-1 and J is TRBJ2-5, with TRBD2 identical over 9 bases. J gave up 2 bases and V 3 bases, and 7 bases lay outside the gene matches. CDR3 length: 15 residues. The germline gives CDR1 DFQATT, CDR2 SNEGSKA (reference sequence). The CDR3 is CSARRLAELQETQYF. CDR3 bases: TGCAGTGCTAGGAGACTAGCGGAGCTTCAAGAGACCCAGTACTTC.

This clonotype has ten or more counts. The V and J genes are TRBV12-2 and TRBJ2-3; the table's D call TRBD2 went unverified against the DNA. TRBV12-2 is a pseudogene. The length of the CDR3 is 15 residues. CDR3 DNA sequence: TGTGCAAGTCGCTTTGGACTAGCGGGAGCAGATACGCAGTATTTT. As protein: CASRFGLAGADTQYF.

This clonotype was seen ten or more times. The chain joins TRBV5-6 to TRBJ2-3; D is possibly TRBD1 (6 bases). Germline V gene data show CDR1 as SGHDT and CDR2 as YYEEEE. V was shortened by 5 bases and J by 1 base, with 11 bases between the two germline ends. The CDR3 has 14 amino acids. CDR3 sequence: CASRQRQGTDTQYF. The CDR3 nucleotides read TGTGCCAGCAGGCAAAGACAGGGCACAGATACGCAGTATTTT. The whole variable domain, filled in from reference TRBV5-6 and TRBJ2-3, reads DAGVTQSPTHLIKTRGQQVTLRCSPKSGHDTVSWYQQALGQGPQFIFQYYEEEERQRGNFPDRFSGHQFPNYSSELNVNALLLGDSALYLCASRQRQGTDTQYFGPGTRLTVL.

About this clonotype: A far more abundant clone sits one base away, making this likely a read error. The chain couples TRBV7-2 to TRBJ2-1; no firm D call. The CDR3 is made up of 13 amino acids. From germline, CDR1 is SGHTA and CDR2 FQGNSA. With 1 base removed from V and 10 bases from J, the gap between germline ends came to 11 bases. CDR3 region: CASSLVQNYEQFF. The CDR3 DNA reads as TGTGCCAGCAGCTTAGTACAGAACTACGAGCAGTTCTTC.

The sample holds many counts of this clonotype. The chain couples TRBV4-1 to TRBJ2-7; D might be TRBD2 (5 bases). The CDR3 has 13 residues. V was shortened by 0 bases and J by 7 bases, with 10 bases between the two germline ends. Germline V lookup: CDR1 MGHRA, CDR2 YSYEKL. CDR3 in amino acids: CASSQDEGWEQYF. CDR3 sequence (DNA): TGCGCCAGCAGCCAAGATGAGGGATGGGAGCAGTACTTC.

This clonotype came up many times. CDR3 region: CASSLVPVTSTDTQYF. CDR3 sequence (DNA): TGTGCCAGCAGCTTAGTACCGGTTACTAGCACAGATACGCAGTATTTT. This chain links TRBV7-6 with TRBJ2-3; the D is unclear. CDR1 and CDR2 (germline): SGHVS, FNYEAQ. Trimming shortened V by 1 base and J by 0 bases, and 11 bases separated the two germline ends. This CDR3 comprises 16 residues.

At least ten counts were recorded for this clonotype. The genes are TRBV12-3 or TRBV12-4 and TRBJ2-3; possibly TRBD2 for D (6 bases). The CDR3 spans 15 residues. Trimming stripped 3 bases from V and 1 base from J, with 11 bases between. The CDR3 nucleotides are TGTGCCAGCAGTTTCGGCGGGACCGGCACAGATACGCAGTATTTT. Its protein product is CASSFGGTGTDTQYF.

The chain links TRBV4-2 to TRBJ2-7; D possibly uses TRBD1 or TRBD2 (5 bases each). Trimming stripped 4 bases from V and 5 bases from J, with 9 bases between. This CDR3 has 12 residues. CDR1 is LGHNA and CDR2 is YNFKEQ in the germline V gene. CDR3 bases: TGTGCCAGCAGCCGGGACGCCCACGAGCAGTACTTC. Protein sequence: CASSRDAHEQYF.

The chain uses TRBV5-1 and TRBJ2-1; D is uncertain. CDR3 length: 14 amino acids. Germline CDR1 SGHRS, CDR2 YFSETQ. V lost 3 bases, J lost 4 bases, and 11 bases lay in between. CDR3 in amino acids: CASSSEGPYNEQFF. The CDR3 nucleotides read TGCGCCAGCAGCTCCGAAGGACCTTACAATGAGCAGTTCTTC.

This chain joins TRBV3-1 and TRBJ2-3, with 12 bases lining up with TRBD2. The V segment lost 4 bases and the J segment 2 bases; nucleotides outside the gene matches: 1. Germline V gene data show CDR1 as LGHDT and CDR2 as YNNKEL (reference sequence). This CDR3 region has 15 residues. The CDR3 loop reads CASSPSGRATDTQYF. The DNA for the CDR3 is TGTGCCAGCAGCCCTAGCGGGAGGGCCACAGATACGCAGTATTTT.

The CDR3 DNA reads TGTGCCAGCAGCTACCGGACCGGGGATGAGCAGTTCTTC. Its translation: CASSYRTGDEQFF. This chain joins TRBV7-2 and TRBJ2-1; D may be TRBD2 (5 bases). Germline CDR1 SGHTA, CDR2 FQGNSA. There are 13 residues in the CDR3. Trimming left V 4 bases short and J 8 bases short, with 12 bases between.